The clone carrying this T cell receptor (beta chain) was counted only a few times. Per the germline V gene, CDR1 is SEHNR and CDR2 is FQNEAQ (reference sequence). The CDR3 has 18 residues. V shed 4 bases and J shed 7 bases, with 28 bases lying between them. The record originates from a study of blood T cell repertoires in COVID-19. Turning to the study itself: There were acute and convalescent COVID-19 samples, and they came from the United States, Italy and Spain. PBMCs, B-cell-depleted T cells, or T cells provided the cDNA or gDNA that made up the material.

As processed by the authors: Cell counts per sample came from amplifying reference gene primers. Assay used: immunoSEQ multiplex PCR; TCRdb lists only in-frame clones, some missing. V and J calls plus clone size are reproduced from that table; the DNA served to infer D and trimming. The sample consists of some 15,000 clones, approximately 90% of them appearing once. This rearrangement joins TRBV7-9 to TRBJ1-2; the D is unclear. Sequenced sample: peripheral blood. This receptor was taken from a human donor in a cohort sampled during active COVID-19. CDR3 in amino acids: CASSSIRGPKSPLGGYTF. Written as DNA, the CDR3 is TGTGCCAGCAGCTCCATACGCGGGCCAAAATCACCCCTCGGTGGCTACACCTTC. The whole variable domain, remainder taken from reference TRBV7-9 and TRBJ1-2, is DTGVSQNPRHKITKRGQNVTFRCDPISEHNRLYWYRQTLGQGPEFLTYFQNEAQLEKSRLLSDRFSAERPKGSFSTLEIQRTEQGDSAMYLCASSSIRGPKSPLGGYTFGSGTRLTVV.